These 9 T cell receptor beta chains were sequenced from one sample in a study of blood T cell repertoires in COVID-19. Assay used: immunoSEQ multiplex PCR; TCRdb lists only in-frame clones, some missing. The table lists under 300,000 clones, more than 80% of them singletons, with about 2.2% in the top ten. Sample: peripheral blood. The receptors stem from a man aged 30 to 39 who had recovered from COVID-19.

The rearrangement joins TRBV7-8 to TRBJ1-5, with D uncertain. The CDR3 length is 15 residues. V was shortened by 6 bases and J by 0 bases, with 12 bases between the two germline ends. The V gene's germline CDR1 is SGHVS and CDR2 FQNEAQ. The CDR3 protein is CASRLAEYSNQPQHF. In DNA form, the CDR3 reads TGTGCCAGCAGGTTGGCGGAATATAGCAATCAGCCCCAGCATTTT.

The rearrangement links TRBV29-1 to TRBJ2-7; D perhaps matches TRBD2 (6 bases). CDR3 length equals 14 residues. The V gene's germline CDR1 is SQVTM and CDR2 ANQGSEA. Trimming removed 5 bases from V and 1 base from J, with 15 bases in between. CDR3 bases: TGCAGCGTTATGATGCGGGACGGATCCTACGAGCAGTACTTC. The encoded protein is CSVMMRDGSYEQYF.

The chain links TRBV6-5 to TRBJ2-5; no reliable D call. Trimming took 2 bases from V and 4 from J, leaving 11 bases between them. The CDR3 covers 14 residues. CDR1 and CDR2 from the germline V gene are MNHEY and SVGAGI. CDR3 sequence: CASSYGPRLETQYF. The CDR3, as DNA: TGTGCCAGCAGTTACGGGCCCCGCCTAGAGACCCAGTACTTC.

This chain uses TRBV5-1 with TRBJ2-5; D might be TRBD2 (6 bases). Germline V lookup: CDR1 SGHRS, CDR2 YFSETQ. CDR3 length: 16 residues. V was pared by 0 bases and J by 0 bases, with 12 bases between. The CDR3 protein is CASSLASLADQETQYF. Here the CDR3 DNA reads TGCGCCAGCAGCTTGGCCTCCTTAGCGGACCAAGAGACCCAGTACTTC.

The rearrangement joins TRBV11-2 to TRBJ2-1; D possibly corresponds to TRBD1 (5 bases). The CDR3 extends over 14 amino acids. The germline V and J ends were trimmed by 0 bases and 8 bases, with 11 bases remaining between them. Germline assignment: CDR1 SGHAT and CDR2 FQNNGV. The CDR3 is CASSLEAGWYEQFF. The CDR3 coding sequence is TGTGCCAGCAGCTTAGAGGCAGGGTGGTATGAGCAGTTCTTC.

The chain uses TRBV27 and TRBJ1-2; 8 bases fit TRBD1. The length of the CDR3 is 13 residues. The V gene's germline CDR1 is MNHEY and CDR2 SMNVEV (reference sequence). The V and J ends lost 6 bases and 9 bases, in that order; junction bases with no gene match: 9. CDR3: CASSLGQGGRYTF. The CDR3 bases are TGTGCCAGCAGCCTCGGACAGGGAGGACGCTACACCTTC.

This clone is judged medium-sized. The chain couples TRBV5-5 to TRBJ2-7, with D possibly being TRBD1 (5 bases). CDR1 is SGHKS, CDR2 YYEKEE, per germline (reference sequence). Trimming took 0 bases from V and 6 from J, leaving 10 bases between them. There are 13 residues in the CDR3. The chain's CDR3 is CASSLAWQGEQYF. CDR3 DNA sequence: TGTGCCAGCAGCTTGGCCTGGCAGGGCGAGCAGTACTTC.

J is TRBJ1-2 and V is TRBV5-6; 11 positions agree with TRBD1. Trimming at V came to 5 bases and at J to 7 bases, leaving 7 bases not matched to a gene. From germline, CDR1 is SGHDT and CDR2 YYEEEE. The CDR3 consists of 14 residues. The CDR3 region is CASSTDRGRFGYTF. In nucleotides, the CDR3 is TGTGCCAGCAGTACGGACAGGGGGCGGTTTGGCTACACCTTC.

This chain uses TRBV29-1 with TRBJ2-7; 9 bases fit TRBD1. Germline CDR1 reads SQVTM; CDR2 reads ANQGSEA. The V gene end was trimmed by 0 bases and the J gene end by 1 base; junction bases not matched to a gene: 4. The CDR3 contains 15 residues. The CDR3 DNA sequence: TGCAGCGTTGAAGAAAAGGGGACAGGGTCCTACGAGCAGTACTTC. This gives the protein CSVEEKGTGSYEQYF.